This T cell receptor beta chain originates from a study of blood T cell repertoires in COVID-19. Study as a whole: The cDNA or gDNA used as material had been derived from T cells, B-cell-depleted T cells, or PBMCs.

Trimming shortened V by 0 bases and J by 2 bases, and 9 bases separated the two germline ends. CDR3 size: 15 residues. Germline V CDR1 and CDR2: SGHRS, YFSETQ. In the original processing: Reference gene primer amplification in the assay estimated nucleated cell counts. Generated by immunoSEQ multiplex PCR, the TCRdb table keeps only in-frame clones and is missing some. V and J calls and clone size are copied from that table; D and trimming were computed from the DNA. The data show tens of thousands of clones, roughly 87% seen once. The sample comprised peripheral blood. This chain uses TRBV5-1 with TRBJ1-3, with TRBD1 as a possible D gene (5 bases). This receptor was identified in a woman aged 80 or older with acute or convalescent COVID-19. The CDR3 spells CASSLVGGAGNTIYF. The CDR3 coding sequence is TGCGCCAGCAGCTTGGTCGGGGGTGCTGGAAACACCATATATTTT.